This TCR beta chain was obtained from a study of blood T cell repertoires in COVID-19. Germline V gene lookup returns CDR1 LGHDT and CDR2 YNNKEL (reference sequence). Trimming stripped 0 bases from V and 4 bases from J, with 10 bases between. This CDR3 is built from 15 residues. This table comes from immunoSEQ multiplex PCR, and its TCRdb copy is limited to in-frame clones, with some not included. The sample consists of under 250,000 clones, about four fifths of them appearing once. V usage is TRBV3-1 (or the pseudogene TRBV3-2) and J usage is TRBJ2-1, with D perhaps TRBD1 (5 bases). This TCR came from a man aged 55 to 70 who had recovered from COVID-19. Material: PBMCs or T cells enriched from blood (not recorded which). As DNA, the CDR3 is TGTGCCAGCAGCCAAGAGGGGCACGAATACAATGAGCAGTTCTTC. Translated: CASSQEGHEYNEQFF.